The entry below describes one T cell receptor beta chain. Its recognized antigen is unknown. No qualities accompany the bases; no much larger clone lies one base away. This entry is derived from a study of technical replicates of blood from a handful of donors (dated by TCRdb to 2016 to 2017). To prepare the library, the immunoSEQ multiplex PCR assay was applied. As stored in TCRdb, this immuneACCESS dataset retains in-frame rearrangements with V and J assigned. A fraction of the clones does not appear; measured against another copy, unresolved V genes explain less than half of the discrepancy, and the remainder lacks a known reason. The sample has tens of thousands of clones on record, nearly 97% of them singletons. Approximately 0.24% of the sample lies in the top ten. Trimming accounts for 0 bases at V and 3 bases at J, while the number of junction bases matched to no gene is 1. The CDR3 spans 14 residues, from the cysteine through the phenylalanine. Only the CDR3 DNA is retained, 42 bases long and in frame from the first base. CDR1 and CDR2 were assigned from the germline V gene as SGHRS and YFSETQ.

Sequencing used T cells isolated from PBMCs. The chain uses TRBV5-1 and TRBJ2-7; 9 central nucleotides agree with TRBD2. This clonotype originated in a human donor in good health. The DNA sequence reads TGCGCCAGCAGCTTGGCGACTAGCGGCTACGAGCAGTACTTC. It encodes CASSLATSGYEQYF.